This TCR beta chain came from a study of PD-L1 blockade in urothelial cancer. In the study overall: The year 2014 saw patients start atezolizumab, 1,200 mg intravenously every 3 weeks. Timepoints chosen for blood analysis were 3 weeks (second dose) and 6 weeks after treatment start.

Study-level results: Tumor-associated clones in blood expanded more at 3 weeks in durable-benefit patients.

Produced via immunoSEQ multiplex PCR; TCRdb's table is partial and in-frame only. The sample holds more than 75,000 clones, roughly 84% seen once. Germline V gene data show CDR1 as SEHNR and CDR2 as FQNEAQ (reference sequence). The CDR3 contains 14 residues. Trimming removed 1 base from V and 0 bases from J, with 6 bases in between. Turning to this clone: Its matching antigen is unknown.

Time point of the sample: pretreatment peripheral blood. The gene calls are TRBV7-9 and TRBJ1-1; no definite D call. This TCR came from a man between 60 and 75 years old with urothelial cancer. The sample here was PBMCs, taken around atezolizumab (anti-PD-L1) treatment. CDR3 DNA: TGTGCCAGCAGCTTAGGTCACATGAACACTGAAGCTTTCTTT. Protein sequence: CASSLGHMNTEAFF.